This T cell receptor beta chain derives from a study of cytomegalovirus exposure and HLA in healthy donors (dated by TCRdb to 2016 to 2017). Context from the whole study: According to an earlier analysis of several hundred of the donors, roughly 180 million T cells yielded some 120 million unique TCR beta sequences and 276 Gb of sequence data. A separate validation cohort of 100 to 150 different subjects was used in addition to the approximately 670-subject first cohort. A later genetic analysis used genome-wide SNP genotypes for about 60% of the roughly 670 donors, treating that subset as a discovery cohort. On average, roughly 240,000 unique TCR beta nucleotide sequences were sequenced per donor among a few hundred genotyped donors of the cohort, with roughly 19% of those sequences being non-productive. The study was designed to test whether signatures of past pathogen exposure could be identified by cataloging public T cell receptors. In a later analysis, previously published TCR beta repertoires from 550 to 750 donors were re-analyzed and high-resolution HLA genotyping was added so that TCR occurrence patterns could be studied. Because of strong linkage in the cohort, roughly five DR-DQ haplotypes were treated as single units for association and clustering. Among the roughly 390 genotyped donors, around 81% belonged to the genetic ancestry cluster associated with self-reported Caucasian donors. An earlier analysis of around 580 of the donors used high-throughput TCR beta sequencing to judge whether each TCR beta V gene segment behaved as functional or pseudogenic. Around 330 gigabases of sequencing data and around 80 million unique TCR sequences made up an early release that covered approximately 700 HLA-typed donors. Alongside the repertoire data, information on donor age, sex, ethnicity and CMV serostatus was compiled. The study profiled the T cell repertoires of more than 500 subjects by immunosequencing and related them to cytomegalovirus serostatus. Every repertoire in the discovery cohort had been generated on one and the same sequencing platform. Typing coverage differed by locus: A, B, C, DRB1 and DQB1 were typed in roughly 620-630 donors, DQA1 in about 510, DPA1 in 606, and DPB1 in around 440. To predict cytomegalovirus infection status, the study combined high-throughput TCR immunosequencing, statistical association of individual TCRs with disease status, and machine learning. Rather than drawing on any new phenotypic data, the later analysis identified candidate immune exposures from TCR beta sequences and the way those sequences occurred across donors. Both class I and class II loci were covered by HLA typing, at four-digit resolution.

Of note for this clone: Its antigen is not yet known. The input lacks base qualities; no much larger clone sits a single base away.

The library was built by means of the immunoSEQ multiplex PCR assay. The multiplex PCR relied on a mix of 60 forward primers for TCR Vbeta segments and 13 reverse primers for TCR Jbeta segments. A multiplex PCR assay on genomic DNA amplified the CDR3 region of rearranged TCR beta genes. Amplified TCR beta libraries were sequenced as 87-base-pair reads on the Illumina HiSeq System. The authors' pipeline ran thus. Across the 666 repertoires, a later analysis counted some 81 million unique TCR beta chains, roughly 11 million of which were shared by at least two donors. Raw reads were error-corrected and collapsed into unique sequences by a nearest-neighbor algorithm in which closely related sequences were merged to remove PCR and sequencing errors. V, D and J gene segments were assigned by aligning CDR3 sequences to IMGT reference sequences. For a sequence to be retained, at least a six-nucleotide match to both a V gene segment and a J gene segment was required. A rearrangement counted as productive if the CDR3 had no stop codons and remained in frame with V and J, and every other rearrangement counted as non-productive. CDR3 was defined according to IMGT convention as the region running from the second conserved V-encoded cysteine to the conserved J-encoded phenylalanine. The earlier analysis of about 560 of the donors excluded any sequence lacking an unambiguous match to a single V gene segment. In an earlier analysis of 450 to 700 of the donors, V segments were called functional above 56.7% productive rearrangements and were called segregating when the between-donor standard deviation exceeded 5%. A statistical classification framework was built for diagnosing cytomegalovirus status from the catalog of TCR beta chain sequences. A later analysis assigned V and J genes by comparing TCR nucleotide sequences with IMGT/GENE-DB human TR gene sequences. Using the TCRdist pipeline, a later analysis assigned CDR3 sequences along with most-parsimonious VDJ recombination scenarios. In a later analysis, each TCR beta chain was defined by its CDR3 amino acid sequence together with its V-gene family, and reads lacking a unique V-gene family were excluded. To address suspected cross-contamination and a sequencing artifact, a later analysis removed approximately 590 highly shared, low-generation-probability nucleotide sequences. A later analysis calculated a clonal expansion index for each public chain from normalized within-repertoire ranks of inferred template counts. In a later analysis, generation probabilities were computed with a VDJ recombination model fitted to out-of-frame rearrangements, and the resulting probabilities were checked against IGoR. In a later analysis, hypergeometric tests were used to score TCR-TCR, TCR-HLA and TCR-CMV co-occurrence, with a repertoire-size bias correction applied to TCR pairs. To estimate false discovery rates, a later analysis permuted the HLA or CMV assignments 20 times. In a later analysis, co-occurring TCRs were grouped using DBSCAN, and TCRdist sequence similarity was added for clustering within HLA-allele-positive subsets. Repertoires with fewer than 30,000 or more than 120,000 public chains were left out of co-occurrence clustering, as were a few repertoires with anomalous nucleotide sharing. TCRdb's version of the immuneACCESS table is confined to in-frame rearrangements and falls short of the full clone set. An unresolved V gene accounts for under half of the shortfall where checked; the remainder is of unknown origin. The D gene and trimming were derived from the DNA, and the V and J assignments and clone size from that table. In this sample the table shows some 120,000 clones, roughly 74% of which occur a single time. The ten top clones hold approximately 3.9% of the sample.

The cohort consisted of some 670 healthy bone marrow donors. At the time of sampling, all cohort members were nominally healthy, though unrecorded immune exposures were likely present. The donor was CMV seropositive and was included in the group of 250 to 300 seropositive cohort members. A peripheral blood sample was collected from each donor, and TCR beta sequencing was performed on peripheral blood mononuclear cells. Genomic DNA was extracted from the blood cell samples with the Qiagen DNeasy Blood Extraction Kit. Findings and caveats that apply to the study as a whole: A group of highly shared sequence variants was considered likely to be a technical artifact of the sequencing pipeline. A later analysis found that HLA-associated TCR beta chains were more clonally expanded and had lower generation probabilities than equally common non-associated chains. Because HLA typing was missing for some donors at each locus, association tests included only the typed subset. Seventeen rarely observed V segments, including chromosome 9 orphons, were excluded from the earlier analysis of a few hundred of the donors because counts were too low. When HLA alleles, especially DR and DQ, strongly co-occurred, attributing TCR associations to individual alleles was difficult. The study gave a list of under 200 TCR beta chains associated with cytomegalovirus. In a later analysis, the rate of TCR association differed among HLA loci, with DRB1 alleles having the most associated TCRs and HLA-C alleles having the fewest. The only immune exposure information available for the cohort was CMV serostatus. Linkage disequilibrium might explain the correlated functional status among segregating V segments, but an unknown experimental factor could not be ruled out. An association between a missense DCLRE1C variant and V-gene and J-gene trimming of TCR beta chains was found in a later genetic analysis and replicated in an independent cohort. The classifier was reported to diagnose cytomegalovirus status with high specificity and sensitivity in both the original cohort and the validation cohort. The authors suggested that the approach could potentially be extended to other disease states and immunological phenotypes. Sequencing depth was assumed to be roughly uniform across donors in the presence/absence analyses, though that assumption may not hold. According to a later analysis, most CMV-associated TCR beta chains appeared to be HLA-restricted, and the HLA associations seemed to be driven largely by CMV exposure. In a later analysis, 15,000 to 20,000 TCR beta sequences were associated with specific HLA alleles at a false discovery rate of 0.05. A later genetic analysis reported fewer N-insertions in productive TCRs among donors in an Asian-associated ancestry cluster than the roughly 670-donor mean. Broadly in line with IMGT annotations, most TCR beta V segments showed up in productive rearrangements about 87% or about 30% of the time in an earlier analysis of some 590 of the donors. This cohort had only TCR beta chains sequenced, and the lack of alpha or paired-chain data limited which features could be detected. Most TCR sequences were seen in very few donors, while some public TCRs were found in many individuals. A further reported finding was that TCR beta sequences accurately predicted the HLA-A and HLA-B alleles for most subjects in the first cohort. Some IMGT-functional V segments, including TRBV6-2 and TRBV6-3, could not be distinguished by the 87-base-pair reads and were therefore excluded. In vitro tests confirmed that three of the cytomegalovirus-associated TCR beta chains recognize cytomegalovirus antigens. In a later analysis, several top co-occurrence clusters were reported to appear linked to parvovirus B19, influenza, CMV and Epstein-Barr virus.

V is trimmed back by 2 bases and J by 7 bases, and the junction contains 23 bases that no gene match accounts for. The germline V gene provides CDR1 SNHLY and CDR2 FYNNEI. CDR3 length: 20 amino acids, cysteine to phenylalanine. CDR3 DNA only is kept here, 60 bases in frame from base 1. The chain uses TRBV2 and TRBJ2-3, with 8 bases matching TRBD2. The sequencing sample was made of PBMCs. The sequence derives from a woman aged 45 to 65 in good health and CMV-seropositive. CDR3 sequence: CASSERGRGSGAPYENTQYF. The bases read TGTGCCAGCAGTGAAAGGGGTCGGGGTAGCGGGGCTCCGTACGAGAATACGCAGTATTTT. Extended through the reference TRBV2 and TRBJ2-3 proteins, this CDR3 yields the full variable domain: EPEVTQTPSHQVTQMGQEVILRCVPISNHLYFYWYRQILGQKVEFLVSFYNNEISEKSEIFDDQFSVERPDGSNFTLKIRSTKLEDSAMYFCASSERGRGSGAPYENTQYFGPGTRLTVL.